The 8 T cell receptor beta chains presented below share a single source sample, sequenced in a study of PD-1 blockade in classical Hodgkin lymphoma. Using immunoSEQ multiplex PCR, the repertoire was profiled, and TCRdb retains in-frame clones only, with some absent. The sample records over 45,000 clones, just under 75% being singletons. Relapse was seen in all patients after autologous stem cell transplantation, and brentuximab vedotin exposure was variable. The source was peripheral blood mononuclear cells (PBMCs), collected before the second cycle of nivolumab. Source of these receptors: a human donor with classical Hodgkin lymphoma.

The V gene is TRBV28, the J gene TRBJ1-5; TRBD1 might be the D (5 bases). Germline assignment: CDR1 MDHEN and CDR2 SYDVKM. Trimming shortened V by 3 bases and J by 2 bases, and 11 bases separated the two germline ends. The CDR3 runs to 15 residues. The CDR3, as DNA: TGTGCCAGCAGTTTTTTCCAGGGAGGCAATCAGCCCCAGCATTTT. As protein: CASSFFQGGNQPQHF.

V usage is TRBV25-1 and J usage is TRBJ2-1; 12 nucleotides align to TRBD2. Germline V gene data show CDR1 as MGHDK and CDR2 as SYGVNS. The CDR3 contains 17 residues. Germline trimming cut 3 bases from V and 2 bases from J; bases unmatched to any gene: 5. DNA for the CDR3: TGTGCCAGCAGTGATCCCCGGACTAGCGGGACCTACAATGAGCAGTTCTTC. This gives the protein CASSDPRTSGTYNEQFF.

This clone was seen just once. CDR3 loop: CASSLRGGGEGVFYEQYF. In DNA form, the CDR3 reads TGTGCCAGCAGCTTAAGAGGTGGCGGGGAAGGTGTGTTCTACGAGCAGTACTTC. The chain uses TRBV7-3 and TRBJ2-7; D may be TRBD2 (6 bases). CDR1 is SGHTA, CDR2 FQGTGA, per germline. Between the trimmed V and J ends, which lost 1 base and 3 bases, there was a span of 22 bases. The CDR3 sequence is 18 residues long.

CDR3 DNA sequence: TGTGCCAGCAGTCCAAAGGCCTTTTATGGCTACACCTTC. Translating it yields CASSPKAFYGYTF. The chain uses TRBV6-5 and TRBJ1-2; D ambiguous. CDR3 size: 13 residues. Germline V lookup: CDR1 MNHEY, CDR2 SVGAGI. Trimming pared 5 bases from V and 5 bases from J, leaving 12 bases between.

This clone was seen a single time. The chain carries TRBV30 and TRBJ1-1; D not certain. This CDR3 has 11 amino acids. Trimming removed 7 bases from V and 1 base from J, with 7 bases in between. Looked up from germline, CDR1 is GTSNPN and CDR2 is SVGIG (reference sequence). CDR3 protein: CASAANTEAFF. The CDR3 region has the DNA TGTGCCTCCGCCGCGAACACTGAAGCTTTCTTT.

The chain carries TRBV9 and TRBJ1-1, with D tentatively TRBD1 (6 bases). V lost 0 bases to trimming and J lost 2 bases, with 11 bases between them. The CDR3 is 15 amino acids. Per germline, CDR1 SGDLS and CDR2 YYNGEE. The CDR3 nucleotides are TGTGCCAGCAGCGTAGTGGGGGCGGGTAACACTGAAGCTTTCTTT. As protein: CASSVVGAGNTEAFF. Combining the CDR3 with reference TRBV9 and TRBJ1-1 gives the whole variable domain DSGVTQTPKHLITATGQRVTLRCSPRSGDLSVYWYQQSLDQGLQFLIQYYNGEERAKGNILERFSAQQFPDLHSELNLSSLELGDSALYFCASSVVGAGNTEAFFGQGTRLTVV.

This clone was observed a few times. The J gene is TRBJ1-1, the V gene TRBV5-1; D ambiguous. CDR1 and CDR2 from the germline V gene are SGHRS and YFSETQ. The germline V and J ends were trimmed by 0 bases and 1 base, with 13 bases remaining between them. The CDR3 contains 16 residues. The CDR3 DNA reads as TGCGCCAGCAGCTTGGTCGCCGGCAGCTGGAACACTGAAGCTTTCTTT. Protein product: CASSLVAGSWNTEAFF.

CDR3 sequence reads: CASSSRGLAGTDTQYF. The DNA for the CDR3 is TGTGCCAGCAGTTCCCGGGGGCTGGCGGGCACAGATACGCAGTATTTT. The chain carries TRBV27 and TRBJ2-3; the D gene could be TRBD1 or TRBD2 (6 bases each). V was shortened by 4 bases and J by 1 base, with 15 bases between the two germline ends. CDR1 is MNHEY, CDR2 SMNVEV, per germline (reference sequence). CDR3 length equals 16 residues.